The 3 T cell receptor beta chains presented below share a single source sample, sequenced in a study of OX40 agonist ivuxolimab in advanced cancers. The data were produced by immunoSEQ multiplex PCR, yet TCRdb's version contains in-frame clones alone and is incomplete. This sample carries tens of thousands of clones, roughly 89% of them seen once, and the ten largest clones take 25% to 35%. Here the sequenced sample was CD4+ or CD8+ T cells sorted from blood, taken in a trial of the OX40 agonist ivuxolimab. These receptor sequences come from an adult with an advanced solid tumor such as melanoma, head and neck, liver or kidney cancer.

This chain connects TRBV4-1 to TRBJ2-7, with D uncertain. The germline CDR1 and CDR2 sequences are MGHRA and YSYEKL. The CDR3 loop spans 15 amino acids. V dropped 0 bases and J dropped 2 bases, with 11 bases sitting between them. The CDR3 bases are TGCGCCAGCAGCCAAGACTCTCTAGACCCCTACGAGCAGTACTTC. Translated, it gives CASSQDSLDPYEQYF.

The CDR3 reads CASSPQGARETQYF. Written as DNA, the CDR3 is TGCGCCAGCAGCCCGCAGGGGGCGCGAGAGACCCAGTACTTC. V usage is TRBV5-1 and J usage is TRBJ2-5; 8 bases agree with TRBD1. This CDR3 contains 14 residues. Unmatched junction bases numbered 6, after V lost 4 bases and J lost 4 bases. Per germline, CDR1 SGHRS and CDR2 YFSETQ.

The table lists this clone with a count of one. V is TRBV7-9 and J is TRBJ1-1; D is ambiguous. CDR3 size: 15 residues. Germline loops: CDR1 SEHNR, CDR2 FQNEAQ (reference sequence). Trimming pared 1 base from V and 1 base from J, leaving 10 bases between. In nucleotides, the CDR3 is TGTGCCAGCAGCTTAGTTGGAAGGAGGAACACTGAAGCTTTCTTT. Its translation: CASSLVGRRNTEAFF.